Described below is a single TCR beta chain sequence and its context. Antigen: not known. At one end the junction does not follow the germline gene, possibly because of a read error. These data originate in a study of T cell responses to AZD1222 COVID-19 vaccine. The protocol was immunoSEQ multiplex PCR, while the TCRdb copy is restricted to in-frame clones and leaves out a portion. The data show some 150,000 clones, more than 75% seen once. General study points: Receipt of two AZD1222 doses was followed by a rise in Spike-specific TCR breadth and depth. Seropositive status at baseline applied to only a handful of AZD1222 recipients. Repertoire samples came only from after the peak T cell response. Clonal diversity may have been underestimated, and the donors were mostly white British, with more females than males.

This CDR3 is built from 12 residues. The chain uses TRBV23-1 and TRBJ1-2; no clear D gene. TRBV23-1 is classed as an ORF, of uncertain function. The TCR sequence derives from an adult in good health. The source was peripheral blood, collected on day 0 of MenACWY control vaccination. The CDR3 bases are TGTGGCCGACGGGGAGGGAACTATGGCTACACCTTC. Its protein is CGRRGGNYGYTF.